The rows below give T cell receptor beta chains drawn from one sample of a study of OX40 agonist ivuxolimab in advanced cancers. TCRdb keeps only in-frame clones here, not all; method: immunoSEQ multiplex PCR. Of about 60,000 clones listed, about 89% were seen once; the top ten hold approximately 1%. The material was CD4+ or CD8+ T cells sorted from blood, obtained in a trial of the OX40 agonist ivuxolimab. These TCRs come from an adult with an advanced solid tumor such as melanoma, head and neck, liver or kidney cancer. The CDR3 runs from the conserved cysteine through the conserved F or W. A D gene is named only where the DNA matches it firmly. The size field is filled for only some rows; it gives once, few, many or a size class.

D,size,J,V,CDR3,DNA
NA,NA,TRBJ2-2,TRBV7-2,CASSLGGSNTGELFF,TGTGCCAGCAGCTTAGGCGGCAGCAACACCGGGGAGCTGTTTTTT
NA,NA,TRBJ2-2,TRBV30,CAWSSLQGVAGELFF,TGTGCCTGGAGTAGCCTCCAGGGAGTCGCCGGGGAGCTGTTTTTT
NA,NA,TRBJ2-2,TRBV18,CASSPTVAGELFF,TGTGCCAGCTCGCCCACAGTGGCCGGGGAGCTGTTTTTT
NA,NA,TRBJ2-5,TRBV6-4,CASREETQYF,TGTGCCAGCAGAGAAGAGACCCAGTACTTC
TRBD1,once,TRBJ1-3,TRBV18,CASSQGENSGNTIYF,TGTGCCAGCTCTCAGGGGGAAAATTCTGGAAACACCATATATTTT
NA,NA,TRBJ2-5,TRBV7-8,CASSYDGQTQETQYF,TGTGCCAGCAGCTATGACGGACAGACCCAAGAGACCCAGTACTTC
NA,once,TRBJ1-2,TRBV25-1,CASSEGSPRPGYTF,TGTGCCAGCAGTGAAGGAAGCCCCCGGCCGGGCTACACCTTC
TRBD1,NA,TRBJ1-2,TRBV28,CASIRSQGAQGYTF,TGTGCCAGCATAAGGAGCCAGGGGGCGCAGGGCTACACCTTC
TRBD2,NA,TRBJ2-4,TRBV9,CASSPSAGAENIQYF,TGTGCCAGCAGCCCATCGGCGGGAGCGGAGAACATTCAGTACTTC
TRBD1,NA,TRBJ2-1,TRBV5-1,CASTSIDRAQFEQFF,TGCGCCAGCACGTCCATTGACAGGGCCCAGTTTGAGCAGTTCTTC
NA,NA,TRBJ2-5,TRBV9,CASSVDRGAETQYF,TGTGCCAGCAGCGTAGATAGGGGCGCAGAGACCCAGTACTTC
NA,NA,TRBJ2-7,TRBV23-1,CASSRIRGEQYF,TGCGCCAGCAGTCGAATACGGGGGGAGCAGTACTTC
NA,few,TRBJ2-3,TRBV27,CASSFSSSDTQYF,TGTGCCAGCAGTTTCTCTAGCTCAGATACGCAGTATTTT